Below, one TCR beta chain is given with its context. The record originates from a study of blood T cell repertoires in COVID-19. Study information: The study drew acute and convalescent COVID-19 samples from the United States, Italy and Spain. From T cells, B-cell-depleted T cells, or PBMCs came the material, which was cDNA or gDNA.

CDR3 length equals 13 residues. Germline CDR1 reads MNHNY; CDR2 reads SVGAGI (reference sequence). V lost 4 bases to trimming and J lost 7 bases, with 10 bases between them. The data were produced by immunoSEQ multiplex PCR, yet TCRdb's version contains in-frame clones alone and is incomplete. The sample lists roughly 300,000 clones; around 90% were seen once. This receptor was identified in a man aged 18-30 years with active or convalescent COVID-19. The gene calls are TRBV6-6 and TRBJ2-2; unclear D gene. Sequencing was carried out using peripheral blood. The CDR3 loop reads CASSFSERGELFF. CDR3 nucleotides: TGTGCCAGCAGTTTCTCGGAGCGCGGGGAGCTGTTTTTT.